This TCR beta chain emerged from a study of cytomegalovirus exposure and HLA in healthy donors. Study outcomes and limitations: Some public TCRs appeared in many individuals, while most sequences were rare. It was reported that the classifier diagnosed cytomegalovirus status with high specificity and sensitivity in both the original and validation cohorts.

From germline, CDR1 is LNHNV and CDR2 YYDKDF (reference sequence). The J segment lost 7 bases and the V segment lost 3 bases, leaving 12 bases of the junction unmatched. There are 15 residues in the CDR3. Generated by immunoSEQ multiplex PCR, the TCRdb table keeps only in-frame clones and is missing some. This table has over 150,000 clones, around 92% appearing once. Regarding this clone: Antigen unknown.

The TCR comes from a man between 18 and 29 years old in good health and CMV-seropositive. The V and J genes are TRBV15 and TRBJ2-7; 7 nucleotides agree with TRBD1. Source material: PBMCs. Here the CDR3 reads CATSSDRDGYVEQYF. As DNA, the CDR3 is TGTGCCACCAGCAGCGACAGGGATGGGTATGTTGAGCAGTACTTC.